This entry is about one T cell receptor beta chain. Its antigen is currently unknown. This entry is derived from a study of T cell responses to AZD1222 COVID-19 vaccine. Study outcomes and limitations: Spike was spanned by vaccine-associated CD4 TCRs, which were dominant at 160-218 and 743-854. Within unmutated variant regions lay the reported targets of nearly half of spike-specific TCRs. Baseline testing showed seropositivity in only a handful of AZD1222 recipients.

Deletions cut 7 bases from V and 1 base from J, with 16 bases between. Germline V gene lookup returns CDR1 SEHNR and CDR2 FQNEAQ (reference sequence). The CDR3 runs 15 residues. The assay was immunoSEQ multiplex PCR, and TCRdb's table has in-frame clones only and misses some. The data show about 140,000 clones, with 80% to 95% seen just once and more than 4.5% held by the top ten. The chain links TRBV7-9 to TRBJ2-5; a weak D match, TRBD2 (5 bases). The clonotype was recovered from an adult in good health. The starting material was peripheral blood, obtained on day 0 of AZD1222 vaccination. The CDR3 is CASTLSGLAQETQYF. The CDR3 DNA reads as TGTGCCAGCACCCTTTCTGGGCTAGCCCAAGAGACCCAGTACTTC.